A selection of T cell receptor beta chains follows, all from one sample in a study of T cells in Graves' hyperthyroidism and ophthalmopathy. MiXCR was run by TCRdb on the multiplex PCR reads, yielding one entry per CDR3 protein. The sample holds approximately 590,000 distinct CDR3 sequences; about a sixth are singletons and the top ten take 6.5% to 8%. Sequenced sample: blood. Receptors originate from a woman in her twenties or thirties with Graves' hyperthyroidism. Each CDR3 is given with its conserved first and last residue. D genes are given only for firm matches. Clone size is shown for a subset of rows, as once, few, many or a class of expanded clone.

CDR3,DNA,V,J,size,D
CASSLGPPGVQNYGYTF,TGTGCCAGCAGCTTAGGGCCGCCGGGGGTACAGAACTATGGCTACACCTTC,TRBV11-2,TRBJ1-2,many,-
CASSMTGFAYEQYF,TGTGCCAGCAGCATGACAGGGTTCGCCTACGAGCAGTACTTC,TRBV2,TRBJ2-7,many,TRBD1
CASTIAGTDANTGELFF,TGCGCCAGCACAATAGCCGGGACTGACGCGAACACCGGGGAGCTGTTTTTT,TRBV5-1,TRBJ2-2,-,-
CASRVLAGVGAGELFF,TGTGCCAGTAGAGTACTAGCGGGAGTCGGCGCCGGGGAGCTGTTTTTT,TRBV19,TRBJ2-2,many,TRBD2
CASSPYTPGDEQFF,TGTGCCAGCAGTCCTTATACCCCGGGGGATGAGCAGTTCTTC,TRBV27,TRBJ2-1,-,-
CASRQIAGGLTGELFF,TGTGCCAGCAGACAAATAGCGGGAGGGCTAACCGGGGAGCTGTTTTTT,TRBV6-1,TRBJ2-2,few,TRBD2
CASRGDLGTGVDGYTF,TGTGCCAGCAGGGGCGATTTGGGGACAGGGGTTGATGGCTACACCTTC,TRBV7-2,TRBJ1-2,few,TRBD1
CASTSSGVNTEAFF,TGTGCCAGCACCAGCTCAGGGGTAAACACTGAAGCTTTCTTT,TRBV7-3,TRBJ1-1,many,-
CASSSLTGRMEKLFF,TGTGCCAGCAGCTCGCTGACAGGGAGAATGGAAAAACTGTTTTTT,TRBV12-3/TRBV12-4,TRBJ1-4,-,TRBD1
CASSYSGRGDSPLHF,TGTGCCAGCAGTTACAGCGGGAGGGGGGATTCACCCCTCCACTTT,TRBV6-1,TRBJ1-6,many,-
CASSPGLASGDTQYF,TGTGCCAGCAGCCCGGGACTAGCGTCTGGAGATACGCAGTATTTT,TRBV12-3/TRBV12-4,TRBJ2-3,many,TRBD2
CASSSTGFPLSSGQYF,TGTGCCAGCAGTTCGACCGGGTTTCCCCTTTCGTCCGGGCAGTACTTC,TRBV28,TRBJ2-7,many,-
CASSGGTGRGQFF,TGCGCCAGCAGCGGGGGGACAGGTAGGGGGCAGTTCTTC,TRBV5-1,TRBJ2-1,many,TRBD1
CASSLGTFGDEQFF,TGTGCCAGCAGCTTAGGGACCTTCGGCGATGAGCAGTTCTTC,TRBV11-2,TRBJ2-1,few,-
CSAREAGAGETQYF,TGCAGTGCTAGAGAGGCAGGGGCTGGAGAGACCCAGTACTTC,TRBV20-1,TRBJ2-5,-,-
CASSAAKGALNEQYF,TGTGCCAGCAGCGCCGCAAAGGGCGCCTTGAACGAGCAGTACTTC,TRBV7-9,TRBJ2-7,many,-
CASSFRTSGRWDSYEQYF,TGTGCCAGCAGCTTTCGTACTAGCGGGAGGTGGGACTCCTACGAGCAGTACTTC,TRBV7-9,TRBJ2-7,-,TRBD2
CASSQGEGAETQYF,TGTGCCAGCAGCCAAGGCGAGGGGGCGGAGACCCAGTACTTC,TRBV4-2,TRBJ2-5,-,TRBD1
CASSAQEGYGYTF,TGTGCCAGCAGCGCACAGGAGGGGTATGGCTACACCTTC,TRBV27,TRBJ1-2,few,-
CASKWTSGIKGTQYF,TGTGCCAGCAAATGGACTAGCGGGATCAAAGGAACCCAGTACTTC,TRBV27,TRBJ2-5,many,TRBD2
CASSDYDGTSGRLTYEQYF,TGTGCCAGCAGCGATTACGACGGGACTAGCGGGAGGCTTACCTACGAGCAGTACTTC,TRBV7-8,TRBJ2-7,-,TRBD2
CASSPPGQGYEQYF,TGTGCCAGCTCACCGCCGGGACAGGGCTACGAGCAGTACTTC,TRBV18,TRBJ2-7,many,TRBD1
CASSSKTGELFF,TGCGCCAGCAGCTCCAAAACCGGGGAGCTGTTTTTT,TRBV5-1,TRBJ2-2,few,-
CASRARSGQGFFGYTF,TGTGCCAGCAGAGCCCGGTCGGGACAGGGGTTCTTTGGCTACACCTTC,TRBV28,TRBJ1-2,-,TRBD1
CSAQSGGASYEQYF,TGCAGCGCACAATCGGGGGGAGCCTCCTACGAGCAGTACTTC,TRBV29-1,TRBJ2-7,few,TRBD2
CASSFHRDTEAFF,TGTGCCAGCAGCTTCCACAGGGATACTGAAGCTTTCTTT,TRBV5-4,TRBJ1-1,many,-
CASSAAGVQYEQYF,TGTGCCAGCAGCGCCGCAGGGGTTCAATACGAGCAGTACTTC,TRBV12-3/TRBV12-4,TRBJ2-7,many,-